This entry concerns a single T cell receptor (beta chain). The data are from a study of post-analysis software for immune sequencing data. The overall study: Courses of disease covered relapsing-remitting, secondary progressive and progressive-relapsing multiple sclerosis.

TCR beta libraries were prepared from cDNA with unique molecular identifiers. TCRdb analysed the PCR reads with MiXCR anew, one entry per CDR3 protein. This sample carries hundreds of thousands of distinct CDR3 sequences, approximately 50% of them seen once, and the ten largest clones take about 4.8%. The sequence came from a girl between 10 and 17 years old with multiple sclerosis. Specimen: blood.

The CDR3 region has the DNA TGTGCCAGCAGCTTAGCGGGATCGGATGGTGAGCAGTTCTTC. Amino acid sequence: CASSLAGSDGEQFF. V usage is TRBV7-2 and J usage is TRBJ2-1; D is uncertain. CDR1 SGHTA and CDR2 FQGNSA come from the germline V gene. V was cut by 0 bases and J by 9 bases, with 12 bases left in between. This CDR3 contains 14 residues.